This T cell receptor beta chain was obtained from a study of blood T cell repertoires in COVID-19. Study at large: There were acute and convalescent COVID-19 samples, and they came from the United States, Italy and Spain.

Patients from Seattle were sampled longitudinally, starting during active infection. This CDR3 contains 14 residues. Germline lookup yields CDR1 LGHDT and CDR2 YNNKEL (reference sequence). The junction had 5 bases not matched to a gene; V was cut back by 4 bases and J by 3 bases. Original processing notes: Quantification of nucleated cells was approximated via reference gene primer amplification. Repertoires were generated with immunoSEQ multiplex PCR, while TCRdb's copy carries only in-frame clones and drops some. V and J calls and clone size are as listed in that table; D and trimming were resolved from the DNA. The table includes about 480,000 clones, 70% to 90% detected once.

The chain employs TRBV3-1 (or the pseudogene TRBV3-2) and TRBJ1-1; 7 nucleotides align to TRBD1. Sequencing used peripheral blood. The source is a woman between 50 and 59 years old with COVID-19, enrolled during active disease. The CDR3 reads CASSPGQRYTEAFF. The CDR3, as DNA: TGTGCCAGCAGCCCGGGACAGAGATACACTGAAGCTTTCTTT.